One sample yielded the 11 T cell receptor beta chains listed below, sequenced in a study of T cell responses to AZD1222 COVID-19 vaccine. Clones were read by immunoSEQ multiplex PCR, and TCRdb kept only the in-frame ones, dropping some. The sample lists 140,000 to 150,000 clones; roughly nine tenths were seen once. Here the sequenced sample was peripheral blood, taken 28 days after the second AZD1222 dose. These TCRs come from an adult who received the AZD1222 COVID-19 vaccine.

CDR3 loop: CASSPNPGLAGGHEQYF. CDR3 sequence (DNA): TGTGCCAGCTCACCTAATCCGGGACTAGCGGGAGGGCACGAGCAGTACTTC. The rearrangement joins TRBV18 to TRBJ2-7; 16 positions match TRBD2. The CDR3 loop spans 17 amino acids. CDR1 is KGHSH, CDR2 LQKENI, per germline. V lost 3 bases to trimming and J lost 5 bases; unmatched junction nucleotides: 7.

The chain is built from TRBV7-9 and TRBJ1-2; D perhaps matches TRBD1 (5 bases). Trimming shortened V by 2 bases and J by 2 bases, and 12 bases separated the two germline ends. Germline CDR1 SEHNR, CDR2 FQNEAQ (reference sequence). The CDR3 consists of 15 residues. CDR3 region: CASSLWQGVNYGYTF. The CDR3 nucleotides are TGTGCCAGCAGCTTATGGCAGGGAGTAAACTATGGCTACACCTTC.

The rearrangement joins TRBV7-2 to TRBJ2-7; 8 bases are a match to TRBD2. This CDR3 comprises 17 residues. Germline CDR1 and CDR2: SGHTA and FQGNSA. J lost 2 bases, V lost 5 bases, and 14 bases had no gene match. The CDR3 region has the DNA TGTGCCAGCAGCATACGTTGGGCGGGAGGAGGGGCCTACGAGCAGTACTTC. Residues: CASSIRWAGGGAYEQYF. The variable domain in full, completed from reference TRBV7-2 and TRBJ2-7, reads GAGVSQSPSNKVTEKGKDVELRCDPISGHTALYWYRQSLGQGLEFLIYFQGNSAPDKSGLPSDRFSAERTGGSVSTLTIQRTQQEDSAVYLCASSIRWAGGGAYEQYFGPGTRLTVT.

This sequence joins TRBV6-5 and TRBJ1-2; D not resolved. Trimming shortened V by 0 bases and J by 4 bases, and 9 bases separated the two germline ends. The germline gives CDR1 MNHEY, CDR2 SVGAGI. The CDR3 runs 14 residues. CDR3 coding DNA: TGTGCCAGCAGTTACTCGATTTCGGGCTATGGCTACACCTTC. This encodes CASSYSISGYGYTF.

The CDR3 sequence is CASSPTQGGHINYGYTF. In DNA form, the CDR3 reads TGTGCCAGCTCACCAACTCAGGGTGGGCACATAAACTATGGCTACACCTTC. The gene calls are TRBV18 and TRBJ1-2; maybe TRBD1 (5 bases). With 2 bases removed from V and 2 bases from J, the gap between germline ends came to 18 bases. This CDR3 is built from 17 residues. The germline V gene encodes CDR1 KGHSH and CDR2 LQKENI.

The V call is TRBV19, the J call TRBJ2-2; 10 bases are shared with TRBD2. Germline V CDR1 and CDR2: LNHDA, SQIVND (reference sequence). This CDR3 comprises 15 residues. V was pared by 7 bases and J by 6 bases, with 8 bases of the junction left unmatched. CDR3 coding DNA: TGTGCCAGTATGAGCGGGAGGGCCCTGGCCGGGGAGCTGTTTTTT. This gives the protein CASMSGRALAGELFF.

V and J are TRBV7-8 and TRBJ2-2; 9 bases fit TRBD2. J lost 6 bases, V lost 7 bases, and 18 bases had no gene match. CDR3 length: 18 amino acids. CDR1 is SGHVS, CDR2 FQNEAQ, per germline. CDR3 amino acids: CASNGASGTGRAAGELFF. The DNA of the CDR3 is TGTGCCAGCAATGGGGCTAGCGGGACGGGCAGAGCGGCCGGGGAGCTGTTTTTT.

The chain links TRBV11-2 to TRBJ2-1, with D perhaps matching TRBD1 (6 bases). The germline V and J ends were trimmed by 5 bases and 3 bases, with 20 bases remaining between them. The CDR3 sequence is 17 residues long. The V gene's germline CDR1 is SGHAT and CDR2 FQNNGV. CDR3: CASSPRTVMNNYNEQFF. CDR3 DNA sequence: TGTGCCAGCAGCCCCCGGACAGTGATGAACAACTACAATGAGCAGTTCTTC. Combining the CDR3 with reference TRBV11-2 and TRBJ2-1 gives the whole variable domain EAGVAQSPRYKIIEKRQSVAFWCNPISGHATLYWYQQILGQGPKLLIQFQNNGVVDDSQLPKDRFSAERLKGVDSTLKIQPAKLEDSAVYLCASSPRTVMNNYNEQFFGPGTRLTVL.

This clone has a handful of counts. This chain uses TRBV7-3 with TRBJ1-3; D ambiguous. Germline loops: CDR1 SGHTA, CDR2 FQGTGA. V was trimmed by 6 bases and J by 1 base, leaving 13 bases between them. The CDR3 consists of 15 residues. The CDR3 spells CASSWVVISGNTIYF. CDR3 in DNA: TGTGCCAGCAGTTGGGTCGTGATATCTGGAAACACCATATATTTT.

The chain uses TRBV5-8 and TRBJ1-1, with D hard to call. The V gene lost 0 bases and the J gene lost 10 bases, with 13 bases spanning the gap. Looked up from germline, CDR1 is SGHTS and CDR2 is YDEGEE. This CDR3 is 13 amino acids long. The CDR3 sequence: CASSLGEYNRAFF. CDR3 DNA sequence: TGTGCCAGCAGCTTGGGAGAATACAATAGAGCTTTCTTT.

The chain joins TRBV4-3 to TRBJ1-1; D unresolved. The length of the CDR3 is 18 residues. V dropped 0 bases and J dropped 4 bases, with 21 bases sitting between them. Germline V gene lookup returns CDR1 LGHNA and CDR2 YSLEER. The CDR3 DNA is TGCGCCAGCAGCCAAGATCCGGTAAACAGTTTCACTTTCACTGAAGCTTTCTTT. Its translation is CASSQDPVNSFTFTEAFF.